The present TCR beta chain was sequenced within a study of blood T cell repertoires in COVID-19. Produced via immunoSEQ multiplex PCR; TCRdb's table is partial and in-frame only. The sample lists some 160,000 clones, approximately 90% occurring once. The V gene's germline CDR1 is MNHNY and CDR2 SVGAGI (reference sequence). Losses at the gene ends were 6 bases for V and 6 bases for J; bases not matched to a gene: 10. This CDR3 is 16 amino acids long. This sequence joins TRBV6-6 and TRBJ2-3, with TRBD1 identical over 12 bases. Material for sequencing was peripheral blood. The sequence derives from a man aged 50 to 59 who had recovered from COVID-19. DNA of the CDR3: TGTGCCAGCAGCCTCGGGACAGGGGGCTGGGAGGATACGCAGTATTTT. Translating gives CASSLGTGGWEDTQYF.